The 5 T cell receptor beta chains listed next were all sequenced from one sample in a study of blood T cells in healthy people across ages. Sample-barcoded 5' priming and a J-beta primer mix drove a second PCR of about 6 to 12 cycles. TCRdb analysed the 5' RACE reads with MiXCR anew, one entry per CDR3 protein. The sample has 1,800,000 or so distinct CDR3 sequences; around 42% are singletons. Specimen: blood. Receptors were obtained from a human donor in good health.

This CDR3 reads CASRTSPGSGEKLFF. The DNA for the CDR3 is TGTGCCAGCAGAACAAGCCCAGGGTCTGGTGAAAAACTGTTTTTT. This chain connects TRBV4-2 to TRBJ1-4; D possibly corresponds to TRBD1 (5 bases). With 6 bases removed from V and 7 bases from J, the gap between germline ends came to 18 bases. Germline CDR1 reads LGHNA; CDR2 reads YNFKEQ. This CDR3 is 15 amino acids long.

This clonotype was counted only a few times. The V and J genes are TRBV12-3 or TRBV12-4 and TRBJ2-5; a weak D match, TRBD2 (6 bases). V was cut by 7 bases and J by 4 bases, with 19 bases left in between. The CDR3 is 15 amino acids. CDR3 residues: CASTLSSGWGETQYF. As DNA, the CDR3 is TGTGCCAGCACCCTGAGTAGCGGCTGGGGAGAGACCCAGTACTTC.

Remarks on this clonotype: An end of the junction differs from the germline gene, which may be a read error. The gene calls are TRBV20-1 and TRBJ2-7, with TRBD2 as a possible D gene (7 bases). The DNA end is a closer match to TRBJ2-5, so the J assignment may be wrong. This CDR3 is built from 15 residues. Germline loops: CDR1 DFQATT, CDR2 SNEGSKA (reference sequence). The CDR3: CSARDSSRGGETQYF. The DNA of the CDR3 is TGTAGTGCTAGAGATTCGTCTAGGGGGGGGGAGACCCAGTACTTC.

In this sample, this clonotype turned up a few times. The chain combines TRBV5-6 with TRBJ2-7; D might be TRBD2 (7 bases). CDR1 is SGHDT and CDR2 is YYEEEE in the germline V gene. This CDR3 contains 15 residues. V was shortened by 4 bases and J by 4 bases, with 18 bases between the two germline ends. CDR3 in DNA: TGTGCCAGCAGCCCCCGGGACGGGGGGCAATACGAGCAGTACTTC. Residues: CASSPRDGGQYEQYF.

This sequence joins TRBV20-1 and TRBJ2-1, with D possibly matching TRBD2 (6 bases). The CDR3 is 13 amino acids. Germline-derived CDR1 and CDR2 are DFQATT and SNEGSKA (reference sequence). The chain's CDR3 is CSAPMGGNNEQFF. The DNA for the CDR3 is TGCAGCGCCCCTATGGGGGGAAACAATGAGCAGTTCTTC.